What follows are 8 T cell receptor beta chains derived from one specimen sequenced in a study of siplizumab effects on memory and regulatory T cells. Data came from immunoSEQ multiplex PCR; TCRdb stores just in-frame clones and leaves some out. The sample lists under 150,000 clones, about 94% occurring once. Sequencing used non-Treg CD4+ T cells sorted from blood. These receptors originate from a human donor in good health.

The CDR3 is CASQGQYSNQPQHF. The CDR3 nucleotides read TGTGCCAGCCAGGGACAGTATAGCAATCAGCCCCAGCATTTT. This sequence joins TRBV19 and TRBJ1-5; 7 bases are a match to TRBD1. V was pared by 9 bases and J by 0 bases, with 5 bases of the junction left unmatched. The CDR3 is made up of 14 amino acids. Germline V gives CDR1 LNHDA, CDR2 SQIVND (reference sequence).

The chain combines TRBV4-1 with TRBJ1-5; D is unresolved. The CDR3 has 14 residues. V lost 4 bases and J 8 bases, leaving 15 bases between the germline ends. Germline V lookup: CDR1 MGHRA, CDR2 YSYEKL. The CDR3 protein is CASSPQEGWKPQHF. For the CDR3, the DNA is TGCGCCAGCAGCCCCCAGGAAGGGTGGAAGCCCCAGCATTTT.

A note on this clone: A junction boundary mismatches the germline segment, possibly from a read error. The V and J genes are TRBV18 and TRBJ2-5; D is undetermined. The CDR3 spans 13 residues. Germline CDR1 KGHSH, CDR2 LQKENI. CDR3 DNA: TGTGCCAGCTCGCCACAACAGTCAGAGACCCAGTACTTC. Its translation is CASSPQQSETQYF.

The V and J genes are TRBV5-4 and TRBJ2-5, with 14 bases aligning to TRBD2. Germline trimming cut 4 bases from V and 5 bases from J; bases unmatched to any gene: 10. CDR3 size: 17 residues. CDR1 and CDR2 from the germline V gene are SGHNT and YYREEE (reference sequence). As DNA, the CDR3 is TGTGCCAGCAGCACGACTAGCGGGGGGGCTGCTAGCGAGACCCAGTACTTC. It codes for CASSTTSGGAASETQYF. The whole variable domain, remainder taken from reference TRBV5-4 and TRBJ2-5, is ETGVTQSPTHLIKTRGQQVTLRCSSQSGHNTVSWYQQALGQGPQFIFQYYREEENGRGNFPPRFSGLQFPNYSSELNVNALELDDSALYLCASSTTSGGAASETQYFGPGTRLLVL.

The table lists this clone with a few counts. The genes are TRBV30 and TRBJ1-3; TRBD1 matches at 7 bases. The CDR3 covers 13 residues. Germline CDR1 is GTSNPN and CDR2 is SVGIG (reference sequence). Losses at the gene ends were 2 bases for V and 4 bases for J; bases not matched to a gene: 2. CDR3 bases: TGTGCCTGGAGTCCGACAGGGGGAAACACCATATATTTT. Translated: CAWSPTGGNTIYF. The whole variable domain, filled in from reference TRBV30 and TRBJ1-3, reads SQTIHQWPATLVQPVGSPLSLECTVEGTSNPNLYWYRQAAGRGLQLLFYSVGIGQISSEVPQNLSASRPQDRQFILSSKKLLLSDSGFYLCAWSPTGGNTIYFGEGSWLTVV.

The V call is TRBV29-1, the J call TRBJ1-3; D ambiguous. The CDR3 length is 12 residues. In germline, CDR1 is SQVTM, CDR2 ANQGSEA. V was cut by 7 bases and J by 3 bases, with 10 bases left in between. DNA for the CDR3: TGCAGCGCCGAGTCTGGTGGAAACACCATATATTTT. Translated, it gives CSAESGGNTIYF.

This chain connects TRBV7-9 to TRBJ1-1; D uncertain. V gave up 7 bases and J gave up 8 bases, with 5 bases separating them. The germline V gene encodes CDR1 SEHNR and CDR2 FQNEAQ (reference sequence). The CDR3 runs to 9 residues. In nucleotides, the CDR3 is TGTGCCAGCACCCCCGAAGCTTTCTTT. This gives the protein CASTPEAFF.

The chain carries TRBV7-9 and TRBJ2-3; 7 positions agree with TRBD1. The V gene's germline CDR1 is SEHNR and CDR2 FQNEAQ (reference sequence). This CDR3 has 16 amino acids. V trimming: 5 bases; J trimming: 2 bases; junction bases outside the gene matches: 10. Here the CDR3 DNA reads TGTGCCAGCAGCCCGACGACAGGGAAGGCCACAGATACGCAGTATTTT. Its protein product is CASSPTTGKATDTQYF.